This T cell receptor (beta chain) was profiled in a study of blood T cell repertoires in COVID-19. The germline gives CDR1 KGHDR, CDR2 SFDVKD. Losses at the gene ends were 12 bases for V and 3 bases for J; bases not matched to a gene: 6. CDR3 length: 13 residues. Authors' methods: Amplification of reference gene primers was used by the study to estimate nucleated cell counts. Libraries were prepared by immunoSEQ multiplex PCR; TCRdb keeps only in-frame clonotypes and omits some of them. The V and J calls and clone size were taken over from that table, and D and trimming were inferred from the DNA. Here the sample spans roughly 430,000 clones, approximately 86% being singletons.

The chain recombines TRBV24-1 with TRBJ1-2; 10 bases match TRBD1. Source material: PBMCs or T cells enriched from blood (not recorded which). The sequence was obtained from a woman in her thirties or forties with acute COVID-19. The CDR3 spells CASRQGADYGYTF. DNA of the CDR3: TGTGCCTCTCGACAGGGGGCGGACTATGGCTACACCTTC.